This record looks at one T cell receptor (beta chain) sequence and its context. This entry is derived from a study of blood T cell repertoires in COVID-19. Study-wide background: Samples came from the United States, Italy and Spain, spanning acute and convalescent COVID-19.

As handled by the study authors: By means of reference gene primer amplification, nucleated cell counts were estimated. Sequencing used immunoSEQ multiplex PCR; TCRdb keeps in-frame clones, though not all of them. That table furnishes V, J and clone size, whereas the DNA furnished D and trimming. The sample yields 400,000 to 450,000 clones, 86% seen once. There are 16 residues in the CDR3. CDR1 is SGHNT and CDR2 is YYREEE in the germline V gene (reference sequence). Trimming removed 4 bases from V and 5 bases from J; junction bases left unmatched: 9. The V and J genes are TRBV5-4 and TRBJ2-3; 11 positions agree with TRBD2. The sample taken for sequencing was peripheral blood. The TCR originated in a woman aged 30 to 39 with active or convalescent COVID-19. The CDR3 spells CASSQPGLAVVDTQYF. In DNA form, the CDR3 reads TGTGCCAGCAGCCAGCCGGGACTAGCGGTAGTAGATACGCAGTATTTT.